This TCR beta chain came from a study of identical twins. MiXCR, run by TCRdb on the 5' RACE reads, gives a single entry per CDR3 protein. The sample holds 200,000 to 250,000 distinct CDR3 sequences; roughly 13% are singletons and the top ten take 3.5% to 5%. From germline, CDR1 is GTSNPN and CDR2 SVGIG (reference sequence). V shed 0 bases, J shed 3 bases, and the junction held 2 bases outside the gene matches. The CDR3 contains 15 residues. In addition, the sample was reused for a study of yellow fever vaccine responses in identical twins.

The sequenced sample consisted of memory (CD45RO+) T cells sorted from blood. This rearrangement joins TRBV30 to TRBJ2-1; 10 bases fit TRBD1. The sequence was obtained from a woman younger than 35 in good health. As DNA, the CDR3 is TGTGCCTGGAGTGTACGGACAGGGGGCTACAATGAGCAGTTCTTC. Protein product: CAWSVRTGGYNEQFF.